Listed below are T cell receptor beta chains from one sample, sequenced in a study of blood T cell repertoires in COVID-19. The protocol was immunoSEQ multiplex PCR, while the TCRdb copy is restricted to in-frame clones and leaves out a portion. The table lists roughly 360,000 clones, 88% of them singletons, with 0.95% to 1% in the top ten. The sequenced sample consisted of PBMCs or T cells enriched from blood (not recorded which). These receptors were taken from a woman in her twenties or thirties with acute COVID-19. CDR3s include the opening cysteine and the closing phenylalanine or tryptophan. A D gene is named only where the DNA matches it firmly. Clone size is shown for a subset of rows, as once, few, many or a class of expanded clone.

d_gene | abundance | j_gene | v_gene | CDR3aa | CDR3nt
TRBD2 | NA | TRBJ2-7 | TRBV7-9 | CASSLAGGRYEQYF | TGTGCCAGCAGCCTAGCGGGGGGGCGGTACGAGCAGTACTTC
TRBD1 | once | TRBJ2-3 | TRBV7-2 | CASSLVDRVTDTQYF | TGTGCCAGCAGCTTAGTAGACAGGGTCACAGATACGCAGTATTTT
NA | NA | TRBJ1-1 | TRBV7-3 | CASSLGGGPNTEAFF | TGTGCCAGCAGCTTAGGGGGCGGGCCGAACACTGAAGCTTTCTTT
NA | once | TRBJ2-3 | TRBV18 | CASSEAGAQIRSNTF | TGTGCCAGCTCAGAGGCAGGGGCGCAGATACGCAGTAATACTTTT
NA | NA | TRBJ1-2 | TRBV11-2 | CASSVTGTGYTF | TGTGCCAGCAGCGTAACAGGGACCGGCTACACCTTC
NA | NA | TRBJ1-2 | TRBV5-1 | CASSSSPGSNYGYTF | TGCGCCAGCAGCTCGAGTCCCGGGAGCAACTATGGCTACACCTTC
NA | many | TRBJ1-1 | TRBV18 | CASSFGGRETEAFF | TGTGCCAGCTCCTTCGGGGGGCGAGAGACTGAAGCTTTCTTT
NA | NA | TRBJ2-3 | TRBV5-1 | CASSEVVADTQYF | TGCGCCAGCAGTGAGGTTGTTGCAGATACGCAGTATTTT
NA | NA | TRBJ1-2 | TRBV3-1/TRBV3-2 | CASSHLWPDSPYGYTF | TGTGCCAGCAGCCACCTATGGCCCGACAGCCCCTATGGCTACACCTTC
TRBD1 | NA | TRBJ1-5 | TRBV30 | CAWRGQGASENQPQHF | TGTGCCTGGAGAGGACAGGGGGCGAGCGAGAATCAGCCCCAGCATTTT
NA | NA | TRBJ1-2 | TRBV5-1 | CASSVEGGFGYTF | TGCGCCAGCAGCGTAGAGGGGGGGTTTGGCTACACCTTC
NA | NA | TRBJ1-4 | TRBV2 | CASSDLAGANEKLFF | TGTGCCAGCTCGGACCTAGCAGGGGCTAATGAAAAACTGTTTTTT
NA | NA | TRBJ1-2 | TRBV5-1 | CASSLGQGKGYTF | TGCGCCAGCAGCTTGGGGCAGGGTAAGGGCTACACCTTC
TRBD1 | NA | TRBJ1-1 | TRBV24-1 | CATFGQGRAFF | TGTGCCACCTTTGGACAGGGCAGAGCTTTCTTT
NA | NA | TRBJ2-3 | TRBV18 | CASSPSVEGDTQYF | TGTGCCAGCTCACCAAGCGTAGAGGGAGATACGCAGTATTTT
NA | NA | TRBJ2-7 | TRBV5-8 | CASSLGGQLSSYEQYF | TGTGCCAGCAGCTTGGGCGGCCAGCTGAGCTCCTACGAGCAGTACTTC
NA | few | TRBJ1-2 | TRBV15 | CATSRDLEAGGYTF | TGTGCCACCAGCAGAGATCTTGAGGCGGGTGGCTACACCTTC
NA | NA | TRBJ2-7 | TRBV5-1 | CASSFGPGDTYEQYF | TGCGCCAGCAGCTTCGGTCCCGGGGATACCTACGAGCAGTACTTC
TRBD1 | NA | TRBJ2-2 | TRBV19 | CASSRGQGTGELFF | TGTGCCAGTAGTAGGGGACAGGGCACCGGGGAGCTGTTTTTT
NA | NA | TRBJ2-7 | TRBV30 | CAWSASAYEQYF | TGTGCCTGGAGTGCTAGCGCCTACGAGCAGTACTTC
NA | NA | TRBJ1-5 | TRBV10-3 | CAISAPGGNQPQHF | TGTGCCATCAGTGCGCCTGGAGGCAATCAGCCCCAGCATTTT
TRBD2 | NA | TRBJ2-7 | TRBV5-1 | CASSLPTSGSTSEQYF | TGCGCCAGCAGCTTACCTACTAGCGGGAGTACGTCCGAGCAGTACTTC
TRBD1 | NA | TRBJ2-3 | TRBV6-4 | CASSEWQGVRMDTQYF | TGTGCCAGCAGCGAATGGCAGGGGGTCCGAATGGATACGCAGTATTTT
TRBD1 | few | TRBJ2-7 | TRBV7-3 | CASSPTGDEQYF | TGTGCCAGCAGCCCGACAGGGGACGAGCAGTACTTC
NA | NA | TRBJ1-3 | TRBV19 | CASSITGGRAGNTIYF | TGTGCCAGTAGTATTACCGGGGGGCGCGCTGGAAACACCATATATTTT
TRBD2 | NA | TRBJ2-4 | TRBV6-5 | CASGYGGDIQYF | TGTGCCAGCGGTTACGGGGGGGACATTCAGTACTTC
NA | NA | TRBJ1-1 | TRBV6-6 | CASSYWGGGNTEAFF | TGTGCCAGCAGTTACTGGGGAGGTGGTAACACTGAAGCTTTCTTT
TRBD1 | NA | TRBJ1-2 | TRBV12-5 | CASGPAKPGQGNYGYTF | TGTGCTAGTGGTCCCGCGAAACCGGGACAGGGGAACTATGGCTACACCTTC
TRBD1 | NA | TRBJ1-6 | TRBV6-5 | CASTATGMGSPLHF | TGTGCCAGCACTGCGACAGGGATGGGTTCACCCCTCCACTTT
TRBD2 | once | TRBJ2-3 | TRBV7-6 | CASSLYFGGARTDTQYF | TGTGCCAGCAGCTTATATTTCGGGGGGGCACGCACAGATACGCAGTATTTT
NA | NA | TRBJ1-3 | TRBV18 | CASSPELGVGSSGNTIYF | TGTGCCAGCTCACCGGAGCTAGGGGTGGGATCCTCTGGAAACACCATATATTTT
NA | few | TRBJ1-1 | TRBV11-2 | CASSSDRTLSEAFF | TGTGCCAGCAGCTCAGACAGAACCTTATCTGAAGCTTTCTTT
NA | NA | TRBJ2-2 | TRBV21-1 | CASSKGPGTSGPKKYTGELFF | TGTGCCAGCAGCAAAGGTCCCGGGACATCGGGCCCCAAAAAATACACCGGGGAGCTGTTTTTT
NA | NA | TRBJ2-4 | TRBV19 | CASTSFLFRIQYF | TGTGCCAGTACCTCATTTTTATTCAGGATTCAGTACTTC
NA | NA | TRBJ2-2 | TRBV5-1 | CASSSDSPGELFF | TGCGCCAGCAGCTCCGACTCCCCCGGGGAGCTGTTTTTT
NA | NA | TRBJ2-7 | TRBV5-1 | CASSPESSFYEQYF | TGCGCCAGCAGCCCGGAGTCTTCGTTCTACGAGCAGTACTTC
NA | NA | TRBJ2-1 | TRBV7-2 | CASSSVWGQDEQFF | TGTGCCAGCAGCTCTGTTTGGGGGCAGGATGAGCAGTTCTTC